The 19 T cell receptor beta chains reported below all come from one sample, sequenced in a study of CD8 T cells in ankylosing spondylitis. Study results and caveats: Seven to nine highly homologous variants formed a TCR beta motif that appeared characteristic of ankylosing spondylitis blood.

Using its own MiXCR run on the 5' RACE reads, TCRdb lists one record per CDR3 protein. The data contain around 390,000 distinct CDR3 sequences, 20% to 25% of them singletons. Their cognate antigens are unknown. Sequencing used blood, either unsorted or a sorted T cell fraction (not recorded which). All receptors come from a male donor with ankylosing spondylitis.

This clonotype came up a few times. The chain is built from TRBV20-1 and TRBJ2-5; D is tentatively TRBD1 or TRBD2 (5 bases each). V was trimmed by 4 bases and J by 3 bases, leaving 12 bases between them. Germline-derived CDR1 and CDR2 are DFQATT and SNEGSKA (reference sequence). This CDR3 spans 13 amino acids. The CDR3 sequence is CSATPGTEETQYF. The CDR3 bases are TGCAGTGCTACTCCCGGGACGGAAGAGACCCAGTACTTC.

The sample holds a few counts of this clonotype. The V and J genes are TRBV5-1 and TRBJ1-5, with D uncertain. The germline CDR1 and CDR2 sequences are SGHRS and YFSETQ. Trimming removed 0 bases from V and 6 bases from J, with 10 bases in between. This CDR3 comprises 14 residues. CDR3 amino acids: CASSLGPGAQPQHF. The CDR3 DNA sequence: TGCGCCAGCAGCTTGGGTCCGGGAGCTCAGCCCCAGCATTTT. The full variable domain, completed using reference TRBV5-1 and TRBJ1-5, is KAGVTQTPRYLIKTRGQQVTLSCSPISGHRSVSWYQQTPGQGLQFLFEYFSETQRNKGNFPGRFSGRQFSNSRSEMNVSTLELGDSALYLCASSLGPGAQPQHFGDGTRLSIL.

This rearrangement joins TRBV5-1 to TRBJ1-2, with D uncertain. V was shortened by 3 bases and J by 8 bases, with 17 bases between the two germline ends. Germline assignment: CDR1 SGHRS and CDR2 YFSETQ. The CDR3 is 14 amino acids. DNA of the CDR3: TGCGCCAGCAGCTCCAACGACATCCGAGAAGGCTACACCTTC. The encoded protein is CASSSNDIREGYTF. The full variable domain, completed using reference TRBV5-1 and TRBJ1-2, is KAGVTQTPRYLIKTRGQQVTLSCSPISGHRSVSWYQQTPGQGLQFLFEYFSETQRNKGNFPGRFSGRQFSNSRSEMNVSTLELGDSALYLCASSSNDIREGYTFGSGTRLTVV.

This clonotype was recorded a few times. The genes are TRBV7-8 and TRBJ2-3; D is unclear. Trimming stripped 3 bases from V and 2 bases from J, with 12 bases between. The CDR3 covers 15 residues. Germline V gene lookup returns CDR1 SGHVS and CDR2 FQNEAQ. This chain's CDR3 is CASSFRILATDTQYF. DNA for the CDR3: TGTGCCAGCAGCTTTCGGATTCTCGCCACAGATACGCAGTATTTT.

The chain combines TRBV29-1 with TRBJ1-2, with D perhaps TRBD1 (6 bases). CDR1 and CDR2 from the germline V gene are SQVTM and ANQGSEA. V shed 6 bases and J shed 7 bases, with 12 bases lying between them. This CDR3 has 11 amino acids. CDR3 DNA: TGCAGCGTGGCAGGGGAAAGTGGCTACACCTTC. Amino acid sequence: CSVAGESGYTF.

This clonotype was seen only a few times. The chain carries TRBV30 and TRBJ2-4; D uncertain. The CDR3 covers 11 residues. Between the trimmed V and J ends, which lost 8 bases and 3 bases, there was a span of 8 bases. Germline V CDR1 and CDR2: GTSNPN, SVGIG (reference sequence). In DNA form, the CDR3 reads TGTGCCGAAGGTAGCAAAAACATTCAGTACTTC. This translates into CAEGSKNIQYF. The complete variable domain, with remaining parts taken from reference TRBV30 and TRBJ2-4, reads SQTIHQWPATLVQPVGSPLSLECTVEGTSNPNLYWYRQAAGRGLQLLFYSVGIGQISSEVPQNLSASRPQDRQFILSSKKLLLSDSGFYLCAEGSKNIQYFGAGTRLSVL.

V is TRBV19 and J is TRBJ2-7; D possibly corresponds to TRBD1 (5 bases). Germline V lookup: CDR1 LNHDA, CDR2 SQIVND (reference sequence). The CDR3 spans 13 residues. Trimming removed 11 bases from V and 3 bases from J, with 17 bases in between. The CDR3 region is CACSQGWRYEQYF. In nucleotides, the CDR3 is TGTGCCTGCTCCCAGGGTTGGCGCTACGAGCAGTACTTC.

A few counts support this clonotype. The chain is built from TRBV5-1 and TRBJ2-3; the D is unclear. CDR1 is SGHRS and CDR2 is YFSETQ in the germline V gene. Trimming took off 0 bases at V and 1 base at J, with 12 bases between the two ends. The CDR3 length is 16 residues. The CDR3 loop is CASSLEVPPGTDTQYF. In nucleotides, the CDR3 is TGCGCCAGCAGCTTGGAGGTCCCCCCAGGCACAGATACGCAGTATTTT. The full variable domain, its missing parts supplied by reference TRBV5-1 and TRBJ2-3, is KAGVTQTPRYLIKTRGQQVTLSCSPISGHRSVSWYQQTPGQGLQFLFEYFSETQRNKGNFPGRFSGRQFSNSRSEMNVSTLELGDSALYLCASSLEVPPGTDTQYFGPGTRLTVL.

This rearrangement joins TRBV28 to TRBJ2-7, with 8 bases aligning to TRBD1. CDR1 MDHEN and CDR2 SYDVKM come from the germline V gene. The CDR3 sequence is 13 residues long. CDR3: CASSYPGTGNQIV. The CDR3 nucleotides read TGTGCCAGCAGTTACCCGGGGACAGGTAACCAGATTGTC.

This clonotype came up a few times. The CDR3 coding sequence is TGCGCCAGCAGCTTGGCCGTCAACAGGGCAACGAACTATGGCTACACCTTC. This gives the protein CASSLAVNRATNYGYTF. This chain connects TRBV5-1 to TRBJ1-2; possible D gene TRBD1, 6 bases. CDR1 is SGHRS, CDR2 YFSETQ, per germline. This CDR3 contains 17 residues. Trimming shortened V by 0 bases and J by 2 bases, and 17 bases separated the two germline ends.

Written as DNA, the CDR3 is TGTGCCACCAGCAGAGATAGGTTTCGTCGCGGAGCGACCTACGAGCAGTACTTC. Residues: CATSRDRFRRGATYEQYF. V is TRBV15 and J is TRBJ2-7, with unresolved D. Per the germline V gene, CDR1 is LNHNV and CDR2 is YYDKDF (reference sequence). This CDR3 region has 18 residues. V was trimmed by 0 bases and J by 2 bases, leaving 20 bases between them.

The chain couples TRBV5-1 to TRBJ2-3; D gene unclear. The V end was cut by 4 bases, the J end by 2 bases, with 5 bases between. Per the germline V gene, CDR1 is SGHRS and CDR2 is YFSETQ. This CDR3 spans 12 amino acids. CDR3 amino acids: CASSETTDTQYF. The CDR3 nucleotides read TGCGCCAGCAGCGAGACCACAGATACGCAGTATTTT.

This clonotype showed up just a few times. In DNA, the CDR3 is TGCGCCAGCAGCTTAGAGGAGGTGGCCACAGATACGCAGTATTTT. This translates into CASSLEEVATDTQYF. This sequence joins TRBV5-1 and TRBJ2-3; weak D call: TRBD2 (5 bases). CDR3 length equals 15 residues. V was shortened by 2 bases and J by 2 bases, with 12 bases between the two germline ends. Per the germline V gene, CDR1 is SGHRS and CDR2 is YFSETQ. The full variable domain, with the rest looked up from reference TRBV5-1 and TRBJ2-3, is KAGVTQTPRYLIKTRGQQVTLSCSPISGHRSVSWYQQTPGQGLQFLFEYFSETQRNKGNFPGRFSGRQFSNSRSEMNVSTLELGDSALYLCASSLEEVATDTQYFGPGTRLTVL.

This clonotype was detected ten times or more. This chain uses TRBV29-1 with TRBJ2-1; TRBD2 is a possible D gene (5 bases). V was clipped by 4 bases and J by 9 bases, with 10 bases between them. CDR1 is SQVTM, CDR2 ANQGSEA, per germline. This CDR3 comprises 11 residues. Written as DNA, the CDR3 is TGCAGCGTTGGGGAGATGGGTGAGCAGTTCTTC. This encodes CSVGEMGEQFF.

This clonotype was seen only a few times. One end of the junction does not line up with germline, which may come from a read error. The rearrangement links TRBV7-2 to TRBJ1-2, with D uncertain. Per the germline V gene, CDR1 is SGHTA and CDR2 is FQGNSA. The CDR3 is 13 residues long. The CDR3 loop is CASNRHLDYGYTF. CDR3 DNA sequence: TGTGCAAGCAATAGACACCTCGACTATGGCTACACCTTC. The whole variable domain, filled in from reference TRBV7-2 and TRBJ1-2, reads GAGVSQSPSNKVTEKGKDVELRCDPISGHTALYWYRQSLGQGLEFLIYFQGNSAPDKSGLPSDRFSAERTGGSVSTLTIQRTQQEDSAVYLCASNRHLDYGYTFGSGTRLTVV.

This clonotype was counted between two and nine times. V usage is TRBV29-1 and J usage is TRBJ2-3, with TRBD2 matching over 8 bases. The CDR3 has 14 residues. The trim removed 7 bases at V and 0 bases at J, leaving 6 bases unmatched. Germline V lookup: CDR1 SQVTM, CDR2 ANQGSEA. CDR3: CSAQIAGSTDTQYF. In DNA, the CDR3 is TGCAGCGCCCAAATAGCGGGAAGCACAGATACGCAGTATTTT.

This rearrangement joins TRBV4-1 to TRBJ1-1; D not certain. CDR3 length equals 16 residues. V was clipped by 3 bases and J by 1 base, with 15 bases between them. The V gene's germline CDR1 is MGHRA and CDR2 YSYEKL. CDR3 sequence reads: CASSHQHGLTNTEAFF. DNA for the CDR3: TGCGCCAGCAGCCACCAACACGGACTGACGAACACTGAAGCTTTCTTT.

This chain links TRBV6-5 with TRBJ2-7; D remains unclear. The CDR3 contains 14 residues. From germline, CDR1 is MNHEY and CDR2 SVGAGI. V was shortened by 0 bases and J by 4 bases, with 10 bases between the two germline ends. CDR3 DNA sequence: TGTGCCAGCAGTTACTCGGATGTTCGGTACGAGCAGTACTTC. Translating it yields CASSYSDVRYEQYF.

The rearrangement joins TRBV27 to TRBJ1-5; D may be TRBD1 (5 bases). V lost 5 bases, J lost 4 bases, and 12 bases lay in between. Germline CDR1 reads MNHEY; CDR2 reads SMNVEV (reference sequence). The CDR3 runs to 14 residues. The CDR3 reads CASSGVGGNQPQHF. DNA for the CDR3: TGTGCCAGCAGTGGGGTGGGGGGGAATCAGCCCCAGCATTTT.